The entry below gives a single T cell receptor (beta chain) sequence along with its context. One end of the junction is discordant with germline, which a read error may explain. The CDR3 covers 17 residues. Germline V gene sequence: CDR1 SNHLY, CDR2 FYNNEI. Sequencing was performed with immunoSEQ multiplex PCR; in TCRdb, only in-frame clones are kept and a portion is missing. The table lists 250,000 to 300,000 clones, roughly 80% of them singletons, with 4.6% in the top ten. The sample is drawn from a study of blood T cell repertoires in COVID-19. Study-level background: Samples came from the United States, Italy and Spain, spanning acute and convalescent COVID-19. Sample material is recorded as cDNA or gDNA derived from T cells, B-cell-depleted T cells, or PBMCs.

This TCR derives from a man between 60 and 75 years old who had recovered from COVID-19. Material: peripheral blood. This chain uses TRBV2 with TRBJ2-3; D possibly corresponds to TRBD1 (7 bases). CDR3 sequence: CASSQGGWGQSRDTQYF. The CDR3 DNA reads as TGTGCCAGCAGCCAGGGGGGTTGGGGACAGAGCAGAGATACGCAGTATTTT. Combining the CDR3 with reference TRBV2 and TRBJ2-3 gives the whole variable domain EPEVTQTPSHQVTQMGQEVILRCVPISNHLYFYWYRQILGQKVEFLVSFYNNEISEKSEIFDDQFSVERPDGSNFTLKIRSTKLEDSAMYFCASSQGGWGQSRDTQYFGPGTRLTVL.